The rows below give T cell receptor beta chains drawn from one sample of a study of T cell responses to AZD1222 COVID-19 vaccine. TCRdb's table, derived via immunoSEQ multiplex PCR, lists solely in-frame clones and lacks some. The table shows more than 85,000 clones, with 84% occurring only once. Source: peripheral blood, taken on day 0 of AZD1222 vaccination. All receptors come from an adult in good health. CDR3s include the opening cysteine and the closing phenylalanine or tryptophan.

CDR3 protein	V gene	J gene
CSVVVGSGNTIYF	TRBV29-1	TRBJ1-3
CASSLSPPTDTQYF	TRBV5-1	TRBJ2-3
CASSPQQNTEAFF	TRBV28	TRBJ1-1
CASRQTDSLNTEAFF	TRBV2	TRBJ1-1
CASLTGGLNTEAFF	TRBV19	TRBJ1-1
CASSSERRQGALIGELFF	TRBV7-2	TRBJ2-2
CASSLATGRAEAFF	TRBV7-8	TRBJ1-1
CASSGSGTGGNTIYF	TRBV5-6	TRBJ1-3
CASSSGPGNTIYF	TRBV6-2/TRBV6-3	TRBJ1-3
CASSQEGGTGIIKNIQYF	TRBV3-1/TRBV3-2	TRBJ2-4
CASSRNRIGETQYF	TRBV4-3	TRBJ2-5
CASSLSNSPLHF	TRBV13	TRBJ1-6
CASSPNRLTGEAFF	TRBV7-6	TRBJ1-1
CASSDSRETQYF	TRBV6-4	TRBJ2-5
CASSPLAGGPLHF	TRBV4-3	TRBJ1-6
CASSAAGLGNIQYF	TRBV4-3	TRBJ2-4
CAISGGQGEHGYTF	TRBV10-3	TRBJ1-2
CASRNTGELFF	TRBV3-1/TRBV3-2	TRBJ2-2
CASSSQGYTGELFF	TRBV7-2	TRBJ2-2
CASSLMSSSNEQFF	TRBV7-3	TRBJ2-1
CASGTPGNQPQHF	TRBV12-3/TRBV12-4	TRBJ1-5
CASSLRTWQEQFF	TRBV7-6	TRBJ2-1
CATRSGALTGELFF	TRBV24-1	TRBJ2-2
CASGRGYGYTF	TRBV5-6	TRBJ1-2
CASSYDSYYGYTF	TRBV6-5	TRBJ1-2
CASSPEAQGAGQPQHF	TRBV5-1	TRBJ1-5
CASSSRLKSSYNEQFF	TRBV7-3	TRBJ2-1
CASSLGDGVDRELFF	TRBV11-3	TRBJ2-2
CAIKEGTGSPLHF	TRBV10-3	TRBJ1-6
CASSRPAGTEAFF	TRBV19	TRBJ1-1
CASSEVAGTLGAKNIQYF	TRBV6-1	TRBJ2-4
CASSSLGNTGELFF	TRBV5-1	TRBJ2-2
CASSFSGAHTEAFF	TRBV13	TRBJ1-1
CASSPPRNTEAFF	TRBV28	TRBJ1-1
CASSYQSYEQYF	TRBV6-2/TRBV6-3	TRBJ2-7
CASRQPSQETQYF	TRBV10-2	TRBJ2-5
CASSATSGMYEQYF	TRBV19	TRBJ2-7
CASSGPQGGSTGELFF	TRBV7-3	TRBJ2-2
CASSRRMWGQMNTEAFF	TRBV7-9	TRBJ1-1
CSASRNTEAFF	TRBV20-1	TRBJ1-1